These T cell receptor beta chains were read from a single sample in a study of patients and donors after allogeneic stem cell transplantation. TCRdb recomputed calls from the RT-PCR reads with MiXCR, one row per CDR3 protein. This sample carries roughly 180,000 distinct CDR3 sequences, 35% to 50% of them seen once, and the ten largest clones take about 35%. The source material was blood, either unsorted or a sorted T cell fraction (not recorded which). The receptors stem from a human donor who was either an allogeneic HSCT recipient or a stem cell or donor lymphocyte infusion donor (not recorded which). It is not recorded whose cells these are; they may come from a transplant donor. The CDR3 runs from the conserved cysteine through the conserved F or W. The D gene is left open where the match is weak. Clone sizes are given selectively: once, few, many, or a class where the clone is expanded.

V gene: TRBV7-2
J gene: TRBJ1-4
clone size: -
D gene: -
CDR3 DNA: TGTGCCAGCAGCCTCGACAGAGTTAATGAAAAACTGTTTTTT
CDR3 protein: CASSLDRVNEKLFF

V gene: TRBV7-2
J gene: TRBJ1-4
clone size: few
D gene: TRBD1
CDR3 DNA: TGTGCCAGCAGCTTATTTCGACAGGGTAGTGAAAAACTGTTTTTT
CDR3 protein: CASSLFRQGSEKLFF

V gene: TRBV28
J gene: TRBJ2-7
clone size: -
D gene: -
CDR3 DNA: TGTGCCAGCAGTTTAACCCCGCGGGCCTACGAGCAGTACTTC
CDR3 protein: CASSLTPRAYEQYF

V gene: TRBV5-1
J gene: TRBJ1-2
clone size: -
D gene: TRBD1
CDR3 DNA: TGCGCCAGCACCAGAACAGGGGATGGCTACACCTTC
CDR3 protein: CASTRTGDGYTF

V gene: TRBV7-9
J gene: TRBJ2-1
clone size: -
D gene: -
CDR3 DNA: TGTGCCAGCAGCGGGCGACTAGGCGGGGCAATCGATGAGCAGTTCTTC
CDR3 protein: CASSGRLGGAIDEQFF

V gene: TRBV12-3/TRBV12-4
J gene: TRBJ2-1
clone size: once
D gene: -
CDR3 DNA: TGTGCCAGCAGTTTTAGGCAGAGCTACAATGAGCAGTTCTTC
CDR3 protein: CASSFRQSYNEQFF

V gene: TRBV15
J gene: TRBJ2-7
clone size: once
D gene: -
CDR3 DNA: TGTGCCACCAGCAGAGATTTAGGAGGGACCGAGCAGTACTTC
CDR3 protein: CATSRDLGGTEQYF

V gene: TRBV2
J gene: TRBJ2-2
clone size: -
D gene: -
CDR3 DNA: TGTGCCAGCAGCTCCGGCCCATACACCGGGGAGCTGTTTTTT
CDR3 protein: CASSSGPYTGELFF

V gene: TRBV28
J gene: TRBJ1-2
clone size: -
D gene: -
CDR3 DNA: TGTGCCAGCAGTCCTGCCGGAGGGTCCCCAAGCCCTAACTATGGCTACACCTTC
CDR3 protein: CASSPAGGSPSPNYGYTF

V gene: TRBV29-1
J gene: TRBJ2-1
clone size: -
D gene: -
CDR3 DNA: TGCAGCGTTCGAACCGGACTCAGAAGCTCCTACAATGAGCAGTTCTTC
CDR3 protein: CSVRTGLRSSYNEQFF

V gene: TRBV4-3
J gene: TRBJ1-4
clone size: few
D gene: -
CDR3 DNA: TGCGCCAGCAGCCAAGATCGGCCAGGGCCCTCAACTAATGAAAAACTGTTTTTT
CDR3 protein: CASSQDRPGPSTNEKLFF

V gene: TRBV10-3
J gene: TRBJ1-1
clone size: few
D gene: -
CDR3 DNA: TGTGCCATCACTGAAGTCCCCACCACTGAAGCTTTCTTT
CDR3 protein: CAITEVPTTEAFF

V gene: TRBV12-3/TRBV12-4
J gene: TRBJ1-1
clone size: -
D gene: TRBD1
CDR3 DNA: TGTGCCAGCAGTTTATACCAGGGGGAGTATACTGAAGCTTTCTTT
CDR3 protein: CASSLYQGEYTEAFF

V gene: TRBV5-1
J gene: TRBJ1-1
clone size: -
D gene: -
CDR3 DNA: TGCGCCAGCAGCCTATCCCGTGGGGGAAATTCGGTGAACACTGAAGCTTTCTTT
CDR3 protein: CASSLSRGGNSVNTEAFF

V gene: TRBV7-9
J gene: TRBJ1-1
clone size: few
D gene: -
CDR3 DNA: TGTGCCAGCAGCCCTCGGACCAGGCAAAGGGACACTGAAGCTTTCTTT
CDR3 protein: CASSPRTRQRDTEAFF

V gene: TRBV29-1
J gene: TRBJ2-5
clone size: few
D gene: -
CDR3 DNA: TGCAGCGTTGAAGGCATCCACGATGGGACCCAGTACTTC
CDR3 protein: CSVEGIHDGTQYF

V gene: TRBV4-1
J gene: TRBJ2-1
clone size: few
D gene: TRBD2
CDR3 DNA: TGCGCCAGCAGCCAAGATATCGGGAGGGCTGGAAATGAGCAGTTCTTC
CDR3 protein: CASSQDIGRAGNEQFF

V gene: TRBV4-2
J gene: TRBJ2-7
clone size: -
D gene: TRBD2
CDR3 DNA: TGTGCCAGCAGCCAAGGTGGAGCGGGAATCTTCGAGCAGTACTTC
CDR3 protein: CASSQGGAGIFEQYF

V gene: TRBV27
J gene: TRBJ2-1
clone size: -
D gene: -
CDR3 DNA: TGTGCCAGCAGTTCTTTCATGAGCTCCTACAATGAGCAGTTCTTC
CDR3 protein: CASSSFMSSYNEQFF

V gene: TRBV6-5
J gene: TRBJ2-1
clone size: few
D gene: TRBD1
CDR3 DNA: TGTGCCAGCAGTTACGGACAGGGGGGCAATGAGCAGTTCTTC
CDR3 protein: CASSYGQGGNEQFF

V gene: TRBV10-3
J gene: TRBJ1-2
clone size: many
D gene: -
CDR3 DNA: TGTGCCATCAGTGGGGACACATATGGCTACACCTTC
CDR3 protein: CAISGDTYGYTF

V gene: TRBV29-1
J gene: TRBJ2-7
clone size: -
D gene: TRBD1
CDR3 DNA: TGCAGCATCCAGGGGGATCGCTACGAGCAGTACTTC
CDR3 protein: CSIQGDRYEQYF

V gene: TRBV12-3/TRBV12-4
J gene: TRBJ2-3
clone size: -
D gene: -
CDR3 DNA: TGTGCCAGCAGTTTGGGCCAGCCAGATACGCAGTATTTT
CDR3 protein: CASSLGQPDTQYF

V gene: TRBV27
J gene: TRBJ2-7
clone size: -
D gene: TRBD1
CDR3 DNA: TGTGCCAGCAGTTCCCGGGACAGAACCTACGAGCAGTACTTC
CDR3 protein: CASSSRDRTYEQYF

V gene: TRBV5-1
J gene: TRBJ2-2
clone size: -
D gene: TRBD1
CDR3 DNA: TGCGCCAGTGCAGCAGGGGGAGCCCCGAACACCGGGGAGCTGTTTTTT
CDR3 protein: CASAAGGAPNTGELFF

V gene: TRBV6-4
J gene: TRBJ1-1
clone size: -
D gene: -
CDR3 DNA: TGTGCCAGCAAAGGGAGTGGGGACACTGAAGCTTTCTTT
CDR3 protein: CASKGSGDTEAFF

V gene: TRBV7-8
J gene: TRBJ1-1
clone size: -
D gene: -
CDR3 DNA: TGTGCCAGCAGCTTATTAACGTTTGCAGGAACGACAAACACTGAAGCTTTCTTT
CDR3 protein: CASSLLTFAGTTNTEAFF

V gene: TRBV4-2
J gene: TRBJ1-3
clone size: -
D gene: TRBD1
CDR3 DNA: TGTGCCAGCAGCCAAGAGGGGACAGGGGGCGGGAACACCATATATTTT
CDR3 protein: CASSQEGTGGGNTIYF

V gene: TRBV27
J gene: TRBJ2-1
clone size: -
D gene: TRBD2
CDR3 DNA: TGTGCCGGACTAGCGGGAGGGAGAGATGAGCAGTTCTTC
CDR3 protein: CAGLAGGRDEQFF

V gene: TRBV12-3/TRBV12-4
J gene: TRBJ1-4
clone size: -
D gene: -
CDR3 DNA: TGTGCCAGCAGGGGGGCAGAGACAGCAATTAATGAAAAACTGTTTTTT
CDR3 protein: CASRGAETAINEKLFF

V gene: TRBV12-3/TRBV12-4
J gene: TRBJ1-1
clone size: few
D gene: TRBD1
CDR3 DNA: TGTGCCAGCAGTCCATCCCCGGGACAGAGAGTCGGGGACACTGAAGCTTTCTTT
CDR3 protein: CASSPSPGQRVGDTEAFF

V gene: TRBV14
J gene: TRBJ2-1
clone size: -
D gene: -
CDR3 DNA: TGTGCCAGCAGCCAGCGGATTTCCTACAATGAGCAGTTCTTC
CDR3 protein: CASSQRISYNEQFF

V gene: TRBV5-1
J gene: TRBJ2-7
clone size: -
D gene: TRBD2
CDR3 DNA: TGCGCCAGCAGCTTTGAACTAGCGGGAGCTTACGAGCAGTACTTC
CDR3 protein: CASSFELAGAYEQYF

V gene: TRBV27
J gene: TRBJ1-2
clone size: few
D gene: TRBD1
CDR3 DNA: TGTGCCAGCAGTTTCAGGGGGTTAGTTGGCTACACCTTC
CDR3 protein: CASSFRGLVGYTF

V gene: TRBV6-4
J gene: TRBJ1-1
clone size: -
D gene: -
CDR3 DNA: TGTGCCAGCACTAAGGGGCGTCGGGCTGAAGCTTTCTTT
CDR3 protein: CASTKGRRAEAFF

V gene: TRBV5-1
J gene: TRBJ1-1
clone size: -
D gene: TRBD1
CDR3 DNA: TGCGCCAGCAGCTTGGGCTCCCGGACAGGGAACACTGAAGCTTTCTTT
CDR3 protein: CASSLGSRTGNTEAFF

V gene: TRBV9
J gene: TRBJ1-1
clone size: few
D gene: -
CDR3 DNA: TGTGCCAGCAGCGTGTCTCGACAGATGAACACTGAAGCTTTCTTT
CDR3 protein: CASSVSRQMNTEAFF

V gene: TRBV13
J gene: TRBJ2-5
clone size: -
D gene: TRBD2
CDR3 DNA: TGTGCCAGCAGCTTAAGGACTAGTCAAGAGACCCAGTACTTC
CDR3 protein: CASSLRTSQETQYF

V gene: TRBV4-3
J gene: TRBJ2-2
clone size: -
D gene: -
CDR3 DNA: TGCGCCAGCAGCCATTATACAGCCCCAAACACCGGGGAGCTGTTTTTT
CDR3 protein: CASSHYTAPNTGELFF

V gene: TRBV5-1
J gene: TRBJ2-1
clone size: -
D gene: TRBD2
CDR3 DNA: TGCGCCAGCAGCTTGGAGCTAGCGGGAGGACCCCTCTACAATGAGCAGTTCTTC
CDR3 protein: CASSLELAGGPLYNEQFF

V gene: TRBV3-1
J gene: TRBJ2-7
clone size: -
D gene: TRBD1
CDR3 DNA: TGTGCCAGCAGCCCCGAGGACAGGGCCTACGAGCAGTACTTC
CDR3 protein: CASSPEDRAYEQYF

V gene: TRBV20-1
J gene: TRBJ2-4
clone size: -
D gene: -
CDR3 DNA: TGCAGTGCTATTCCGACCGGCAGGGGAGACATTCAGTACTTC
CDR3 protein: CSAIPTGRGDIQYF

V gene: TRBV6-2/TRBV6-3
J gene: TRBJ2-5
clone size: -
D gene: TRBD2
CDR3 DNA: TGTGCCAGCAGTTCCGACAAGCGGGAGTTTGGGACCCAGTACTTC
CDR3 protein: CASSSDKREFGTQYF

V gene: TRBV28
J gene: TRBJ2-7
clone size: -
D gene: -
CDR3 DNA: TGTGCCAGCAGTTTCCCCTCAGCCCGGGCTCTGACCTCCTACGAGCAGTACTTC
CDR3 protein: CASSFPSARALTSYEQYF

V gene: TRBV5-1
J gene: TRBJ2-1
clone size: few
D gene: TRBD1
CDR3 DNA: TGCGCCAGCAGCCTCAGGACAGGGGGCGTTTACAATGAGCAGTTCTTC
CDR3 protein: CASSLRTGGVYNEQFF

V gene: TRBV5-1
J gene: TRBJ1-1
clone size: -
D gene: TRBD1
CDR3 DNA: TGCGCCAGCAGCGGAACAGGGGTGGCTGAAGCTTTCTTT
CDR3 protein: CASSGTGVAEAFF

V gene: TRBV29-1
J gene: TRBJ1-1
clone size: few
D gene: -
CDR3 DNA: TGCAGCGTCGACCCCGGCAGGGCGAACACTGAAGCTTTCTTT
CDR3 protein: CSVDPGRANTEAFF

V gene: TRBV20-1
J gene: TRBJ1-1
clone size: -
D gene: TRBD1
CDR3 DNA: TGCAGTGCTAGGGAGGACAGGGTTGAAGCTTTCTTT
CDR3 protein: CSAREDRVEAFF

V gene: TRBV7-9
J gene: TRBJ1-1
clone size: few
D gene: -
CDR3 DNA: TGTGCCAGCAGCCCCCCGGTCGGACACCCTGGGACTGAAGCTTTCTTT
CDR3 protein: CASSPPVGHPGTEAFF

V gene: TRBV4-3
J gene: TRBJ2-1
clone size: -
D gene: -
CDR3 DNA: TGCGCCAGCAGCCAAGACTTGAACGTTGATGAGCAGTTCTTC
CDR3 protein: CASSQDLNVDEQFF

V gene: TRBV20-1
J gene: TRBJ1-2
clone size: -
D gene: -
CDR3 DNA: TGCAGTGCTAGAGATTCGACCTATGGCTACACCTTC
CDR3 protein: CSARDSTYGYTF

V gene: TRBV7-2
J gene: TRBJ1-1
clone size: once
D gene: -
CDR3 DNA: TGTGCCAGCAGCTTAGAACCGCTACTGAACACTGAAGCTTTCTTT
CDR3 protein: CASSLEPLLNTEAFF

V gene: TRBV12-3/TRBV12-4
J gene: TRBJ1-3
clone size: few
D gene: -
CDR3 DNA: TGTGCCAGCAGTTTATGGATCTCTGGAAACACCATATATTTT
CDR3 protein: CASSLWISGNTIYF

V gene: TRBV4-2
J gene: TRBJ2-3
clone size: -
D gene: -
CDR3 DNA: TGTGCCAGCAGCCAACCGGAGCGGAATCCTGGCACAGATACGCAGTATTTT
CDR3 protein: CASSQPERNPGTDTQYF

V gene: TRBV11-2
J gene: TRBJ2-1
clone size: -
D gene: TRBD2
CDR3 DNA: TGTGCCAGCAGCTTAGCTCTAGCGGGGGCCTACAATGAGCAGTTCTTC
CDR3 protein: CASSLALAGAYNEQFF

V gene: TRBV12-3/TRBV12-4
J gene: TRBJ1-1
clone size: few
D gene: -
CDR3 DNA: TGTGCCAGCAGCTCCCCGGAGAATGGGAGGCCGAGGACTGAAGCTTTCTTT
CDR3 protein: CASSSPENGRPRTEAFF

V gene: TRBV12-3/TRBV12-4
J gene: TRBJ2-1
clone size: -
D gene: -
CDR3 DNA: TGTGCCAGCAGATTCCTAGGGGCTCCCTACAATGAGCAGTTCTTC
CDR3 protein: CASRFLGAPYNEQFF

V gene: TRBV12-3/TRBV12-4
J gene: TRBJ2-7
clone size: -
D gene: TRBD2
CDR3 DNA: TGTGCCAGCAGCCCGGGGACTAGCGGCGCCGAGCAGTACTTC
CDR3 protein: CASSPGTSGAEQYF

V gene: TRBV5-1
J gene: TRBJ1-2
clone size: few
D gene: -
CDR3 DNA: TGCGCCAGCAGCTCCGGGACGGCTTCTAACTATGGCTACACCTTC
CDR3 protein: CASSSGTASNYGYTF

V gene: TRBV4-3
J gene: TRBJ2-2
clone size: -
D gene: -
CDR3 DNA: TGCGCCAGCAGCCAAGAGGCTGGTTACACCGGGGAGCTGTTTTTT
CDR3 protein: CASSQEAGYTGELFF